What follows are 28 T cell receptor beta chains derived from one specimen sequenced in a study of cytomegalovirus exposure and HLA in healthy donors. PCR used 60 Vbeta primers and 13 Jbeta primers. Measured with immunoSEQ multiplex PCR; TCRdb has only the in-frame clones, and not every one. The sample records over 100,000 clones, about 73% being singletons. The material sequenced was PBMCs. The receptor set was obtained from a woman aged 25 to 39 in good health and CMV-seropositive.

The CDR3 DNA follows: TGTGCCAGCAGCGTAACAGGGGATGGGGCCAACGTCCTGACTTTC. Translation gives CASSVTGDGANVLTF. The chain recombines TRBV28 with TRBJ2-6; 7 positions agree with TRBD1. The CDR3 is 15 amino acids. The ends lost 6 bases at V and 3 bases at J; junction bases unmatched: 5. Germline lookup yields CDR1 MDHEN and CDR2 SYDVKM.

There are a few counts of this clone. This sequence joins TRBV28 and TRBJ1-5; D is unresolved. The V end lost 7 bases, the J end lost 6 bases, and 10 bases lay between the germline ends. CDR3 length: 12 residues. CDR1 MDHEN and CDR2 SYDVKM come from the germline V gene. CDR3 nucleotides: TGTGCCAGCAATCGGTACGGTCAGCCCCAGCATTTT. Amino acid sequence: CASNRYGQPQHF.

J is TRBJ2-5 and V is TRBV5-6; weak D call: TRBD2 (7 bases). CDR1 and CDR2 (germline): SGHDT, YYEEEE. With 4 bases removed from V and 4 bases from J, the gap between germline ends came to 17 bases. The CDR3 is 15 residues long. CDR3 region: CASSARGGAGETQYF. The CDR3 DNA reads TGTGCCAGCAGCGCCCGTGGGGGGGCAGGAGAGACCCAGTACTTC.

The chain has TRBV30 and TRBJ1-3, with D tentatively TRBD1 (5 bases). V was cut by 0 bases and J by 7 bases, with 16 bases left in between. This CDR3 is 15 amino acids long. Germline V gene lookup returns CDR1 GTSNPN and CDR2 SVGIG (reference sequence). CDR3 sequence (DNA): TGTGCCTGGAGTGTACCGGGGGGTCGGAGTAACACCATATATTTT. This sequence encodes CAWSVPGGRSNTIYF.

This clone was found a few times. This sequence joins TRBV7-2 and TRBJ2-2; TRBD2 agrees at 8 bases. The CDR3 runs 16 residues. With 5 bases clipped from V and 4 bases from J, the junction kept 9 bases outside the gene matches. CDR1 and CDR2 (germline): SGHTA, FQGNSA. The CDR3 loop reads CASSTPGLAATGELFF. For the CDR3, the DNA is TGTGCCAGCAGCACCCCTGGACTAGCTGCCACCGGGGAGCTGTTTTTT. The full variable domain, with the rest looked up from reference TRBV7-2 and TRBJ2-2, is GAGVSQSPSNKVTEKGKDVELRCDPISGHTALYWYRQSLGQGLEFLIYFQGNSAPDKSGLPSDRFSAERTGGSVSTLTIQRTQQEDSAVYLCASSTPGLAATGELFFGEGSRLTVL.

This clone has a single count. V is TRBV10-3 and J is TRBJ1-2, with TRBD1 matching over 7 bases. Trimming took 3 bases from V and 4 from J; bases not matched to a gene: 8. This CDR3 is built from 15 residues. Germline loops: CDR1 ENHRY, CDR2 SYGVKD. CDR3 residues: CAISESPDRAYGYTF. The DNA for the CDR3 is TGTGCCATCAGTGAATCCCCCGACAGGGCCTATGGCTACACCTTC.

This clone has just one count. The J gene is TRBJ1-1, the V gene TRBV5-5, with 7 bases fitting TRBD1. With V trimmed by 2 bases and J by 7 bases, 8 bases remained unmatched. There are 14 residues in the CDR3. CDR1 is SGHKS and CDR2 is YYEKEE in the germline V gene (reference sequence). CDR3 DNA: TGTGCCAGCAGCTTAGGACAGGAGTTTTTTGAAGCTTTCTTT. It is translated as CASSLGQEFFEAFF. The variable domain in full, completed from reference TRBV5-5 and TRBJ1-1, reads DAGVTQSPTHLIKTRGQQVTLRCSPISGHKSVSWYQQVLGQGPQFIFQYYEKEERGRGNFPDRFSARQFPNYSSELNVNALLLGDSALYLCASSLGQEFFEAFFGQGTRLTVV.

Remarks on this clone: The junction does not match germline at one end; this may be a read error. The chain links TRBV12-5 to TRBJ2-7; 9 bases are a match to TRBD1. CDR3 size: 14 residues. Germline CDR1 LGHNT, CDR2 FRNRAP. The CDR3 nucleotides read TGTGATAGTAACTCCGGGACAGGGAGGTACGAGCAGTACTTC. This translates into CDSNSGTGRYEQYF.

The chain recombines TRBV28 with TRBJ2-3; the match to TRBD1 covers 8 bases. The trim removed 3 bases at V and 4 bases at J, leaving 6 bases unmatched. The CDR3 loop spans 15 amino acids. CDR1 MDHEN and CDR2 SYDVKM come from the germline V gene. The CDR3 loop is CASSFRSGGADTQYF. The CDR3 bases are TGTGCCAGCAGTTTTAGGTCAGGGGGCGCAGATACGCAGTATTTT.

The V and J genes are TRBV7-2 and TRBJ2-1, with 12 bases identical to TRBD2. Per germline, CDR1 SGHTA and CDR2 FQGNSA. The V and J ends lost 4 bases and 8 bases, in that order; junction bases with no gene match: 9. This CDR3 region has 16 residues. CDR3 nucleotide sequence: TGTGCCAGCAGCTCAAGTGCTAGCGGGGGGGCCTATGAGCAGTTCTTC. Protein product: CASSSSASGGAYEQFF.

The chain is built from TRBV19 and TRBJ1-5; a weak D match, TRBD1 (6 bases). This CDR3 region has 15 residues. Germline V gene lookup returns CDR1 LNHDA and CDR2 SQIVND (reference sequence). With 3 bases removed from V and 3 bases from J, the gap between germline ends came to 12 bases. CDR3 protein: CASSILQGYNQPQHF. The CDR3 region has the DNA TGTGCCAGTAGTATCCTACAGGGTTACAATCAGCCCCAGCATTTT.

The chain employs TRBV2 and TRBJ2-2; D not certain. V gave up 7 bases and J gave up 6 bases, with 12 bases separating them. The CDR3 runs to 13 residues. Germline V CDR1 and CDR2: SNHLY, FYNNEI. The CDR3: CASKYEISGELFF. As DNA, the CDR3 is TGTGCCAGCAAGTACGAGATCTCCGGGGAGCTGTTTTTT. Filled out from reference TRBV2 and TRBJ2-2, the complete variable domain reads EPEVTQTPSHQVTQMGQEVILRCVPISNHLYFYWYRQILGQKVEFLVSFYNNEISEKSEIFDDQFSVERPDGSNFTLKIRSTKLEDSAMYFCASKYEISGELFFGEGSRLTVL.

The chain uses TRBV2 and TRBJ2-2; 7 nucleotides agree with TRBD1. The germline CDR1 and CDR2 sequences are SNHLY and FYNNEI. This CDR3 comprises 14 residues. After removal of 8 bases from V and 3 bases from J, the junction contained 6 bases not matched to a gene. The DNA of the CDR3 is TGTGCCAGCTTCGACAGGGAATACACCGGGGAGCTGTTTTTT. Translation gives CASFDREYTGELFF.

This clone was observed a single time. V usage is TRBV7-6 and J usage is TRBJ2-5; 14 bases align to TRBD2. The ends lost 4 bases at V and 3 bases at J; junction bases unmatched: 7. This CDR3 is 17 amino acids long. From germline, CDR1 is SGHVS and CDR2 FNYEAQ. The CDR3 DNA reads TGTGCCAGCAGCTCCCTAGGGACTAGCGGGGGAAAAGAGACCCAGTACTTC. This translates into CASSSLGTSGGKETQYF.

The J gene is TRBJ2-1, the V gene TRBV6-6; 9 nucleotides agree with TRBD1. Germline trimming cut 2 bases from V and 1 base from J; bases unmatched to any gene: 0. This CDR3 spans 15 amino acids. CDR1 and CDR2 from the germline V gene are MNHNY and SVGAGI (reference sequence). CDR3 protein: CASSYGTGSYNEQFF. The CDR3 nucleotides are TGTGCCAGCAGTTACGGGACAGGGTCCTACAATGAGCAGTTCTTC.

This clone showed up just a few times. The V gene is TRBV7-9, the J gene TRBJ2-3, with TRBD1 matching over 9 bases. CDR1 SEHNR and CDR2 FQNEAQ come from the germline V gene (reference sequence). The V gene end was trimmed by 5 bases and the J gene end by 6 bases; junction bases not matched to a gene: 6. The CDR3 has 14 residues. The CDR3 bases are TGTGCCAGCAGCCAACAGGGGGCAGAGGATACGCAGTATTTT. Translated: CASSQQGAEDTQYF.

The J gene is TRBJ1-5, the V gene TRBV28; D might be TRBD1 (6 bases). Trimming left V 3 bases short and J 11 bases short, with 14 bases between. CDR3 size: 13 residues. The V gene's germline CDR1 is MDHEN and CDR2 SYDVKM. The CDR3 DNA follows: TGTGCCAGCAGTTTCGCTACAGGGTCCGCCCAGCATTTT. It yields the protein CASSFATGSAQHF.

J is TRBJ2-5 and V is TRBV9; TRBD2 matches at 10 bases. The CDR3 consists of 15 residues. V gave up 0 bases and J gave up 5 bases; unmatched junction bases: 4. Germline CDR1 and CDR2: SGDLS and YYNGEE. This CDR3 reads CASSVDTSGVETQYF. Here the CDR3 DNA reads TGTGCCAGCAGCGTAGACACTAGCGGGGTGGAGACCCAGTACTTC.

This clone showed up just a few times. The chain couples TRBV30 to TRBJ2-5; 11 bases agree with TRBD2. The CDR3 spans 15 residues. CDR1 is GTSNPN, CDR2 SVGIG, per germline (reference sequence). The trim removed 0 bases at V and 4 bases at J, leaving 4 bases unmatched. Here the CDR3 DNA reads TGTGCCTGGAGTGTTGGGACTAGCGGTACAGAGACCCAGTACTTC. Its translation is CAWSVGTSGTETQYF.

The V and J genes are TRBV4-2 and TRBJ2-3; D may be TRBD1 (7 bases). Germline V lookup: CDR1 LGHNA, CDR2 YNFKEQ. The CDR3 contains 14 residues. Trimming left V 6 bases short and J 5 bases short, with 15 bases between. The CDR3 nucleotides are TGTGCCAGCAGACAGACAGGGCGGGAAGATACGCAGTATTTT. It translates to CASRQTGREDTQYF.

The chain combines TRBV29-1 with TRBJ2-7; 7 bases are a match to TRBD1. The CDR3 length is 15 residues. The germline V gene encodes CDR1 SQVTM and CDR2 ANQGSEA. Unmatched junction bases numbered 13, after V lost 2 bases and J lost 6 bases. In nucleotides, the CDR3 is TGCAGCGTTGAAAAGGGGTACTCCTCAGGGGGCGAGCAGTACTTC. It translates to CSVEKGYSSGGEQYF.

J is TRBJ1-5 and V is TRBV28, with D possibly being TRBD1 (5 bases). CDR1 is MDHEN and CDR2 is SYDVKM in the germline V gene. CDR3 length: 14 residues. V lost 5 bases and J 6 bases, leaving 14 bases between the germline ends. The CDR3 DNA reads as TGTGCCAGCAGTCTAAACTCCAGGGTTCAGCCCCAGCATTTT. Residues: CASSLNSRVQPQHF.

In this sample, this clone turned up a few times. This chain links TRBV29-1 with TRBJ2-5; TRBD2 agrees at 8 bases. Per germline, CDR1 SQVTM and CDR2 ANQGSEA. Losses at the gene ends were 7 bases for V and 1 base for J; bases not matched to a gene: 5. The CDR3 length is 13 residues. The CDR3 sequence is CSAGGRRQETQYF. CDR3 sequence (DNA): TGCAGCGCGGGAGGGAGGCGCCAAGAGACCCAGTACTTC.

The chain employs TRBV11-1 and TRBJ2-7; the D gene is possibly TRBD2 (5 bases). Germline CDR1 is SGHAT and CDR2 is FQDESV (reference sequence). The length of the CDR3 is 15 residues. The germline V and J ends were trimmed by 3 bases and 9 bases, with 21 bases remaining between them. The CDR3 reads CASSFSSASRWGQYF. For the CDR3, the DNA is TGTGCCAGCAGCTTTTCGTCCGCTAGCAGGTGGGGGCAGTACTTC.

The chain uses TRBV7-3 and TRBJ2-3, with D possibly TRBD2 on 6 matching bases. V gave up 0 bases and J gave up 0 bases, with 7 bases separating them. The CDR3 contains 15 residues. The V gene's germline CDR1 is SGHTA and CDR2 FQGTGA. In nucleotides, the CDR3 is TGTGCCAGCAGCTTAACAGGGACTAGCACAGATACGCAGTATTTT. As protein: CASSLTGTSTDTQYF. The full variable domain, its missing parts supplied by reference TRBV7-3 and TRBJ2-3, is GAGVSQTPSNKVTEKGKYVELRCDPISGHTALYWYRQSLGQGPEFLIYFQGTGAADDSGLPNDRFFAVRPEGSVSTLKIQRTERGDSAVYLCASSLTGTSTDTQYFGPGTRLTVL.

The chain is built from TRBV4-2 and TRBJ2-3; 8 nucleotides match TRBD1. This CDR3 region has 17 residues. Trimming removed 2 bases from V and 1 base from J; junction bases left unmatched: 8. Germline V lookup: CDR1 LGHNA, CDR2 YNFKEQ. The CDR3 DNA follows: TGTGCCAGCAGCCAAATTCTAGGACAGGGTGGCACAGATACGCAGTATTTT. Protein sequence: CASSQILGQGGTDTQYF.

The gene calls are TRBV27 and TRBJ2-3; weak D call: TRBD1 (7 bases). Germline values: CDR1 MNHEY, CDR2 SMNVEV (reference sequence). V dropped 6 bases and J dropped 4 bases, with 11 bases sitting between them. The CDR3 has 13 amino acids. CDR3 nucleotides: TGTGCCAGCAGCCCCAGGGGGGCAGATACGCAGTATTTT. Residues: CASSPRGADTQYF.

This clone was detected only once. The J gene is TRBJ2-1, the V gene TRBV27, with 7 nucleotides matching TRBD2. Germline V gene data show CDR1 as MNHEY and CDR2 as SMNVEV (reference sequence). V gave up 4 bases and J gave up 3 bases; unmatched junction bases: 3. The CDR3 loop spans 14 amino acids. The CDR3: CASSSWTSYNEQFF. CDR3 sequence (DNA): TGTGCCAGCAGTTCTTGGACTAGCTACAATGAGCAGTTCTTC.